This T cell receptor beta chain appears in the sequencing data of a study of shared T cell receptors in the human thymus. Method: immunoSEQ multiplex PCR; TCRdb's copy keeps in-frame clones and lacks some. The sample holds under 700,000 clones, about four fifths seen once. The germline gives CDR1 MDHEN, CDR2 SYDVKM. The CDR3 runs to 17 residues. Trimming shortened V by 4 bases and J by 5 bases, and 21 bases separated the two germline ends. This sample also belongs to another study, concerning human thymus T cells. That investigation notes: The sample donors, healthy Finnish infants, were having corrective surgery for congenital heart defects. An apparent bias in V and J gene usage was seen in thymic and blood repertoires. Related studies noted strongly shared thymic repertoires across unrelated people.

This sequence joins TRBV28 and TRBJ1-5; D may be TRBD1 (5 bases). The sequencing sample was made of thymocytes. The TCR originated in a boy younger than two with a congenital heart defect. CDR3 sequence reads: CASSSQRGGWLYQPQHF. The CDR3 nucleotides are TGTGCCAGCAGTTCCCAGCGGGGGGGGTGGCTTTATCAGCCCCAGCATTTT. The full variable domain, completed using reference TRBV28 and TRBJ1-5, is DVKVTQSSRYLVKRTGEKVFLECVQDMDHENMFWYRQDPGLGLRLIYFSYDVKMKEKGDIPEGYSVSREKKERFSLILESASTNQTSMYLCASSSQRGGWLYQPQHFGDGTRLSIL.